This T cell receptor (beta chain) was observed in a study of blood T cell repertoires in COVID-19. Study summary: The cDNA or gDNA used as material had been derived from T cells, B-cell-depleted T cells, or PBMCs.

Original handling: Using reference gene primer amplification, nucleated cell counts were estimated. The assay was immunoSEQ multiplex PCR, and TCRdb's table has in-frame clones only and misses some. The V and J calls and the clone size are those of that table, but D and trimming were determined from the DNA. The sample consists of under 300,000 clones, roughly nine tenths of them appearing once. Everyone who took part was about 18 to 90 years old, and they came from about 25 US areas. Assignment of participants to cohorts was predicated upon participant-reported clinical history. Germline V gene data show CDR1 as SGHAT and CDR2 as FQNNGV. V lost 3 bases, J lost 2 bases, and 2 bases lay in between. The CDR3 contains 12 residues.

The TCR originated in a human donor in a cohort exposed to, infected with or recovered from COVID-19 (not recorded which). The donor label of this sample is uncertain. The sample was PBMCs or T cells enriched from blood (not recorded which). The V and J genes are TRBV11-2 and TRBJ1-3; D gene uncertain. The DNA for the CDR3 is TGTGCCAGCAGCTTCGCTGGAAACACCATATATTTT. Its translation: CASSFAGNTIYF.